These 20 T cell receptor beta chains were all obtained from the same sample, sequenced in a study of spatial heterogeneity in lung cancer. Regarding time point: blood at routine non-recurrence follow-up after resection. MiXCR was run by TCRdb on the 5' RACE reads, yielding one entry per CDR3 protein. Among 8,500 to 14,000 distinct CDR3 sequences, around 10% were seen once, and the ten largest hold 34%. The source was PBMCs, collected at follow-up. The receptors stem from a female donor with early-stage non-small cell lung cancer.

This clonotype was observed at least ten times. V usage is TRBV28 and J usage is TRBJ2-7; unclear D gene. Trimming took off 3 bases at V and 3 bases at J, with 9 bases between the two ends. CDR1 and CDR2 from the germline V gene are MDHEN and SYDVKM. The CDR3 runs 13 residues. In nucleotides, the CDR3 is TGTGCCAGCAGTTTTTTTGGCAGCTACGAGCAGTACGTC. Translation gives CASSFFGSYEQYV.

V is TRBV11-2 and J is TRBJ2-1; 10 bases map to TRBD2. V lost 5 bases, J lost 8 bases, and 12 bases stayed unmatched. Germline CDR1 is SGHAT and CDR2 is FQNNGV. This CDR3 is 16 amino acids long. The CDR3 sequence: CASSLRGAGGPDEQFF. The CDR3 DNA sequence: TGTGCCAGCAGCCTCCGAGGAGCGGGAGGGCCGGATGAGCAGTTCTTC.

This clonotype was recorded many times. This chain joins TRBV28 and TRBJ1-1; D possibly corresponds to TRBD1 (6 bases). The CDR3 is 14 amino acids. Trimming took off 6 bases at V and 5 bases at J, with 16 bases between the two ends. Germline assignment: CDR1 MDHEN and CDR2 SYDVKM. CDR3 coding DNA: TGTGCCAGCAGACCAGGGGTTTTTAGGACTGAAGCTTTCTTT. Protein sequence: CASRPGVFRTEAFF.

This clonotype appeared a few times. The V call is TRBV5-4, the J call TRBJ2-7; TRBD2 aligns across 7 bases. Trimming took 1 base from V and 3 from J; bases not matched to a gene: 7. Germline-derived CDR1 and CDR2 are SGHNT and YYREEE (reference sequence). The CDR3 is 15 residues long. This CDR3 reads CASSLKGAGIYEQYF. The CDR3 DNA follows: TGTGCCAGCAGCTTGAAGGGAGCGGGAATCTACGAGCAGTACTTC.

At least ten counts were recorded for this clonotype. The chain couples TRBV4-3 to TRBJ2-3; 15 positions match TRBD2. The trim removed 0 bases at V and 7 bases at J, leaving 11 bases unmatched. The CDR3 contains 19 residues. Germline V gene data show CDR1 as LGHNA and CDR2 as YSLEER. The CDR3: CASSQDGLAGGPGRNTQYF. The CDR3 DNA reads as TGCGCCAGCAGCCAAGATGGACTAGCGGGAGGGCCCGGGAGAAATACGCAGTATTTT.

This clonotype was counted once. The genes are TRBV7-2 and TRBJ2-7; D remains ambiguous. Trimming removed 1 base at V and 4 bases at J, with 14 bases between. This CDR3 comprises 15 residues. Germline-derived CDR1 and CDR2 are SGHTA and FQGNSA. The CDR3 DNA sequence: TGTGCCAGCAGCTTAGGCATCCGGAGTGGTTACGAGCAGTACTTC. Amino acids: CASSLGIRSGYEQYF.

In its sample, this clonotype was seen many times. This chain links TRBV20-1 with TRBJ2-7, with unresolved D. The V end lost 1 base, the J end lost 5 bases, and 12 bases lay between the germline ends. The CDR3 totals 13 residues. Germline values: CDR1 DFQATT, CDR2 SNEGSKA (reference sequence). In DNA form, the CDR3 reads TGCAGTGCTAGAGGACTCAAATCGGACGAGCAGTACTTC. This translates into CSARGLKSDEQYF.

As concerns this clonotype: A single base separates this from a much larger clone, so it may be a read error. The CDR3 end shows no conserved phenylalanine or tryptophan, and so a read error is likely. The chain is built from TRBV2 and TRBJ2-3; a possible D gene is TRBD2 (6 bases). The CDR3 length is 14 residues. V was pared by 5 bases and J by 0 bases, with 9 bases between. Germline V CDR1 and CDR2: SNHLY, FYNNEI. As DNA, the CDR3 is TGTGCCAGCAGTCCGGGACTTAGCACAGATACGCAGTATATT. Its protein is CASSPGLSTDTQYI.

This clonotype appeared many times. The chain employs TRBV5-1 and TRBJ2-5; D is unresolved. Germline V gene lookup returns CDR1 SGHRS and CDR2 YFSETQ. The CDR3 consists of 15 residues. V dropped 0 bases and J dropped 4 bases, with 13 bases sitting between them. The CDR3 loop is CASSLEAYSGETQYF. The CDR3 DNA sequence: TGCGCCAGCAGCTTGGAAGCGTATAGTGGAGAGACCCAGTACTTC.

CDR3 protein: CASSYLAGWDEQYF. The CDR3 region has the DNA TGTGCCAGCAGTTACCTAGCGGGATGGGACGAGCAGTACTTC. The rearrangement uses TRBV6-2 or TRBV6-3 and TRBJ2-7; 9 bases agree with TRBD2. The CDR3 length is 14 residues. J was trimmed by 5 bases and V by 2 bases; bases with no gene match: 4. Germline V CDR1 and CDR2: MNHEY, SVGEGT.

This clonotype has a count of ten or more. The chain combines TRBV5-4 with TRBJ2-3; D remains ambiguous. Germline loops: CDR1 SGHNT, CDR2 YYREEE (reference sequence). The germline V and J ends were trimmed by 0 bases and 2 bases, with 10 bases remaining between them. The CDR3 length is 15 residues. The CDR3 DNA follows: TGTGCCAGCAGCTTGGCCTCGGACCACACAGATACGCAGTATTTT. Amino acids: CASSLASDHTDTQYF.

At least ten counts were recorded for this clonotype. The CDR3 nucleotides read TGCGCCAGCAGCGCCGACAGGGTGGGTGAGCAGTTCTTC. Translated: CASSADRVGEQFF. This chain connects TRBV5-1 to TRBJ2-1; 7 positions match TRBD1. This CDR3 region has 13 residues. Germline loops: CDR1 SGHRS, CDR2 YFSETQ. V shed 4 bases, J shed 9 bases, and the junction held 7 bases outside the gene matches.

This clonotype was detected many times. The CDR3, as DNA: TGTGCCTGGAGTGTAAGGGGCCTAGCGGGAGGCAATGAGCAGTTCTTC. It translates to CAWSVRGLAGGNEQFF. This chain joins TRBV30 and TRBJ2-1; 11 positions agree with TRBD2. The V segment lost 0 bases and the J segment 6 bases; nucleotides outside the gene matches: 7. The length of the CDR3 is 16 residues. Germline V gene sequence: CDR1 GTSNPN, CDR2 SVGIG (reference sequence).

This clonotype was recorded at least ten times. The chain couples TRBV12-3 or TRBV12-4 to TRBJ2-5, with 14 bases matching TRBD2. J lost 2 bases, V lost 5 bases, and 4 bases had no gene match. The length of the CDR3 is 16 residues. Written as DNA, the CDR3 is TGTGCCAGCAGTACGACTAGCGGGAGGGGTCAAGAGACCCAGTACTTC. It codes for CASSTTSGRGQETQYF.

This clonotype turned up a few times. The chain recombines TRBV28 with TRBJ2-1, with 10 bases fitting TRBD1. The CDR3 totals 16 residues. Unmatched junction bases numbered 7, after V lost 5 bases and J lost 3 bases. Germline loops: CDR1 MDHEN, CDR2 SYDVKM. This CDR3 is CASSTLGQGDYNEQFF. In nucleotides, the CDR3 is TGTGCCAGCAGTACCCTCGGACAGGGGGACTACAATGAGCAGTTCTTC.

The table lists this clonotype with many counts. The rearrangement links TRBV11-2 to TRBJ2-1; tentatively, D is TRBD1 (6 bases). The germline gives CDR1 SGHAT, CDR2 FQNNGV. The CDR3 extends over 17 amino acids. Trimming removed 3 bases from V and 2 bases from J, with 17 bases in between. Here the CDR3 DNA reads TGTGCCAGCAGCTTCTCCAGGGGCGGCCCCCCCTACAATGAGCAGTTCTTC. The encoded protein is CASSFSRGGPPYNEQFF. The full variable domain, in which reference TRBV11-2 and TRBJ2-1 provide the parts outside the CDR3, is EAGVAQSPRYKIIEKRQSVAFWCNPISGHATLYWYQQILGQGPKLLIQFQNNGVVDDSQLPKDRFSAERLKGVDSTLKIQPAKLEDSAVYLCASSFSRGGPPYNEQFFGPGTRLTVL.

This clonotype was recorded at least ten times. The V gene is TRBV5-1, the J gene TRBJ1-6, with D hard to call. V was cut by 1 base and J by 5 bases, with 4 bases left in between. Germline V lookup: CDR1 SGHRS, CDR2 YFSETQ. CDR3 size: 13 residues. For the CDR3, the DNA is TGCGCCAGCAGCTTGTCAGATAATTCACCCCTCCACTTT. Translated, it gives CASSLSDNSPLHF.

This clonotype came up many times. This chain connects TRBV20-1 to TRBJ2-1; D might be TRBD2 (5 bases). Trimming shortened V by 1 base and J by 10 bases, and 20 bases separated the two germline ends. The germline gives CDR1 DFQATT, CDR2 SNEGSKA (reference sequence). CDR3 length: 15 residues. The CDR3 here is CSARGVVGAVGEQFF. For the CDR3, the DNA is TGCAGTGCTAGAGGTGTGGTAGGAGCGGTTGGAGAGCAGTTCTTC.

This clonotype was seen ten or more times. The chain uses TRBV11-2 and TRBJ2-7, with 10 nucleotides matching TRBD2. Germline CDR1 and CDR2: SGHAT and FQNNGV. This CDR3 is 13 amino acids long. After removal of 3 bases from V and 4 bases from J, the junction contained 0 bases not matched to a gene. The CDR3 bases are TGTGCCAGCAGCTTTAGCGGGGGGTACGAGCAGTACGTC. Encoded protein: CASSFSGGYEQYV.

This clonotype has ten or more counts. V is TRBV2 and J is TRBJ2-3, with D possibly TRBD1 on 7 matching bases. The CDR3 covers 16 residues. Germline lookup yields CDR1 SNHLY and CDR2 FYNNEI. V dropped 5 bases and J dropped 3 bases, with 18 bases sitting between them. CDR3 bases: TGTGCCAGCAGTCCCTGGCGGGACAGAGTAACAGATACGCAGTATTTT. It yields the protein CASSPWRDRVTDTQYF.